The clone carrying this T cell receptor beta chain was observed a handful of times. Trimming shortened V by 1 base and J by 1 base, and 7 bases separated the two germline ends. The CDR3 has 14 residues. Germline-derived CDR1 and CDR2 are SGHTA and FQGNSA. Only in-frame clones appear in the TCRdb table, and some are missing; sequencing was by immunoSEQ multiplex PCR. Found here are about 500,000 clones, approximately 80% of them singletons; the top ten hold about 12%. This entry belongs to a study of shared clonotypes between healthy human individuals. The origin of this receptor is a woman between 40 and 50 years old in good health. Some clones in this sample may be carry-over from other donors' samples. Sequencing used PBMCs. The chain uses TRBV7-2 and TRBJ1-2, with no clear D. The CDR3 nucleotides read TGTGCCAGCAGCTTAGAAGTGGGTAACTATGGCTACACCTTC. As protein: CASSLEVGNYGYTF.